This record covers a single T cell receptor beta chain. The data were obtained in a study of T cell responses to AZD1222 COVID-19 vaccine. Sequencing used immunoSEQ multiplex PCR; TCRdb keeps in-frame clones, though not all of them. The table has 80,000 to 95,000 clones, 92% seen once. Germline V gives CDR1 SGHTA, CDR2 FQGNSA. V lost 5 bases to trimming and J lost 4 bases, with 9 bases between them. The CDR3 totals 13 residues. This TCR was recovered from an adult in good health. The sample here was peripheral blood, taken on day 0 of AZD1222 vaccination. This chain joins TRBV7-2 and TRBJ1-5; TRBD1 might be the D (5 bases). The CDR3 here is CASSNRPNQPQHF. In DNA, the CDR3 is TGTGCCAGCAGCAACAGGCCTAATCAGCCCCAGCATTTT.